A single T cell receptor beta chain is shown here with its context. With 1 base removed from V and 9 bases from J, the gap between germline ends came to 16 bases. Per the germline V gene, CDR1 is KGHSH and CDR2 is LQKENI. This CDR3 region has 15 residues. This sample stems from a study of blood T cell repertoires in COVID-19. This study enrolled people aged about 18 to 100 from around 25 US geographic areas. This table comes from immunoSEQ multiplex PCR, and its TCRdb copy is limited to in-frame clones, with some not included. Among roughly 190,000 clones listed, more than 65% were seen once. The sequence was obtained from a woman between 50 and 59 years old with acute COVID-19. The sequencing input was PBMCs or T cells enriched from blood (not recorded which). The chain employs TRBV18 and TRBJ1-5, with a possible D match to TRBD1 (5 bases). The CDR3 region is CASSPQSGDRGPQHF. CDR3 sequence (DNA): TGTGCCAGCTCACCACAATCGGGGGACCGGGGGCCCCAGCATTTT.